This passage covers 15 T cell receptor beta chains from one sample sequenced in a study of T cell responses to AZD1222 COVID-19 vaccine. Measured with immunoSEQ multiplex PCR; TCRdb has only the in-frame clones, and not every one. The repertoire holds over 100,000 clones, with 89% as singletons. The sample in question was peripheral blood, obtained on day 0 of AZD1222 vaccination. Receptors originate from an adult in good health.

The rearrangement joins TRBV7-2 to TRBJ2-6, with a possible D match to TRBD2 (6 bases). The CDR3 length is 15 residues. The V end was cut by 3 bases, the J end by 3 bases, with 9 bases between. The V gene's germline CDR1 is SGHTA and CDR2 FQGNSA. For the CDR3, the DNA is TGTGCCAGCAGCTTCGGCGGGGTTGGGGCCAACGTCCTGACTTTC. It yields the protein CASSFGGVGANVLTF.

This rearrangement joins TRBV18 to TRBJ1-1; D might be TRBD1 (5 bases). The V end was cut by 2 bases, the J end by 4 bases, with 17 bases between. The CDR3 length is 16 residues. Germline-derived CDR1 and CDR2 are KGHSH and LQKENI. As DNA, the CDR3 is TGTGCCAGCTCACCAGGGATGAGCGGGGGAGGCACTGAAGCTTTCTTT. As protein: CASSPGMSGGGTEAFF.

The chain uses TRBV1 and TRBJ2-7; TRBD1 was called by the table and not checked on the DNA. TRBV1 is described as a pseudogene. CDR3 length: 14 amino acids. CDR3 coding DNA: TGCACCAGCAGCCTGAGAAACAGCCCCTACGAGCAGTACTTC. Its protein is CTSSLRNSPYEQYF.

The V call is TRBV9, the J call TRBJ1-2; D might be TRBD1 (6 bases). Trimming shortened V by 3 bases and J by 5 bases, and 14 bases separated the two germline ends. This CDR3 is 14 amino acids long. Looked up from germline, CDR1 is SGDLS and CDR2 is YYNGEE. CDR3 in amino acids: CASSGRTDYYGYTF. The CDR3 DNA follows: TGTGCCAGCAGCGGCCGGACAGACTATTATGGCTACACCTTC.

The CDR3 here is CASTRGGNSPLHF. The CDR3 coding sequence is TGTGCCAGCACCCGAGGCGGAAATTCACCCCTCCACTTT. The V gene is TRBV6-5, the J gene TRBJ1-6; D is unresolved. Germline V gives CDR1 MNHEY, CDR2 SVGAGI. The CDR3 is 13 residues long. V was trimmed by 7 bases and J by 7 bases, leaving 11 bases between them.

This rearrangement joins TRBV12-5 to TRBJ1-5, with 9 positions matching TRBD1. Losses at the gene ends were 4 bases for V and 7 bases for J; bases not matched to a gene: 11. This CDR3 spans 16 amino acids. Germline lookup yields CDR1 LGHNT and CDR2 FRNRAP. CDR3 residues: CASGYYGQGYGQPQHF. The CDR3 DNA sequence: TGTGCTAGTGGTTATTACGGACAGGGGTACGGACAGCCCCAGCATTTT.

This clone was detected once. This chain links TRBV4-2 with TRBJ1-2; the D is unclear. The CDR3 runs to 17 residues. In germline, CDR1 is LGHNA, CDR2 YNFKEQ. Trimming cost V 0 bases and J 0 bases, with 14 bases left between them. The CDR3, as DNA: TGTGCCAGCAGCCAAGATTCCCTCGGCGGAGCTAACTATGGCTACACCTTC. Its protein product is CASSQDSLGGANYGYTF.

V gene TRBV19 combines with J gene TRBJ1-3; no reliable D call. This CDR3 has 12 residues. The ends were cut back, 5 bases at V and 5 bases at J, with 7 bases in the middle. Germline V gives CDR1 LNHDA, CDR2 SQIVND (reference sequence). CDR3 residues: CASSGMRNTIYF. CDR3 DNA sequence: TGTGCCAGTAGTGGCATGAGAAACACCATATATTTT. The variable domain in full, completed from reference TRBV19 and TRBJ1-3, reads DGGITQSPKYLFRKEGQNVTLSCEQNLNHDAMYWYRQDPGQGLRLIYYSQIVNDFQKGDIAEGYSVSREKKESFPLTVTSAQKNPTAFYLCASSGMRNTIYFGEGSWLTVV.

The gene calls are TRBV5-4 and TRBJ2-1; the D gene could be TRBD1 or TRBD2 (5 bases each). Deletions cut 1 base from V and 6 bases from J, with 14 bases between. The CDR3 loop spans 15 amino acids. The germline V gene encodes CDR1 SGHNT and CDR2 YYREEE (reference sequence). The CDR3 here is CASSLMGDAANEQFF. As DNA, the CDR3 is TGTGCCAGCAGCTTGATGGGGGACGCGGCCAATGAGCAGTTCTTC.

The chain joins TRBV7-2 to TRBJ1-1; D is undetermined. Germline V gives CDR1 SGHTA, CDR2 FQGNSA. The V end was cut by 2 bases, the J end by 10 bases, with 14 bases between. This CDR3 spans 13 amino acids. The CDR3 coding sequence is TGTGCCAGCAGCTTACTTCCCGCGATTGGAGCTTTCTTT. Encoded protein: CASSLLPAIGAFF.

Only a few counts were recorded for this clone. The rearrangement joins TRBV29-1 to TRBJ1-2; D possibly corresponds to TRBD1 (5 bases). This CDR3 has 14 amino acids. Germline V lookup: CDR1 SQVTM, CDR2 ANQGSEA. Between the trimmed V and J ends, which lost 3 bases and 4 bases, there was a span of 15 bases. The CDR3 reads CSVDPGTDTYGYTF. The CDR3 DNA follows: TGCAGCGTTGATCCCGGGACGGACACCTATGGCTACACCTTC.

Notes on this clone: Within the sample, other DNA sequences also encode this same CDR3. V usage is TRBV18 and J usage is TRBJ1-2; 9 positions match TRBD1. Germline V gene sequence: CDR1 KGHSH, CDR2 LQKENI. This CDR3 is 15 amino acids long. J lost 2 bases, V lost 3 bases, and 4 bases had no gene match. The CDR3 coding sequence is TGTGCCAGCTCACCCCCGGGACAGGGAAACTATGGCTACACCTTC. Its protein product is CASSPPGQGNYGYTF.

The CDR3 sequence: CASSREIQGLTEAFF. The CDR3, as DNA: TGCGCCAGCAGCCGGGAAATTCAGGGGCTCACTGAAGCTTTCTTT. J is TRBJ1-1 and V is TRBV5-1; TRBD1 is a possible D gene (6 bases). The germline CDR1 and CDR2 sequences are SGHRS and YFSETQ. The CDR3 totals 15 residues. Trimming left V 4 bases short and J 4 bases short, with 17 bases between.

The genes are TRBV6-5 and TRBJ1-1; 9 bases fit TRBD1. The CDR3 is 15 residues long. Germline V gene lookup returns CDR1 MNHEY and CDR2 SVGAGI. Trimming cost V 5 bases and J 2 bases; bases outside gene matches: 6. The CDR3 protein is CASSPGTGFNTEAFF. The CDR3 region has the DNA TGTGCCAGCAGTCCCGGGACAGGGTTCAACACTGAAGCTTTCTTT.

The chain recombines TRBV6-1 with TRBJ1-1; D remains unclear. The CDR3 runs to 13 residues. V was shortened by 2 bases and J by 6 bases, with 10 bases between the two germline ends. CDR1 MNHNS and CDR2 SASEGT come from the germline V gene. The CDR3 is CASSEYVFSEAFF. In nucleotides, the CDR3 is TGTGCCAGCAGTGAATATGTGTTTTCTGAAGCTTTCTTT.